The 12 T cell receptor beta chains given below trace back to one sample, sequenced in a study of T cells in Graves' hyperthyroidism and ophthalmopathy. TCR beta CDR3 sequences were amplified from RNA transcripts. HTBI primers drove first-round RT-PCR of the TCR CDR3. Each CDR3 protein is one row after TCRdb ran MiXCR on the multiplex PCR reads. The table shows roughly 200,000 distinct CDR3 sequences, with about a sixth occurring only once. Sequences were obtained from blood. These receptors were obtained from a woman between 45 and 60 years old with Graves' hyperthyroidism.

The chain has TRBV5-1 and TRBJ2-5; TRBD2 aligns across 10 bases. The J segment lost 4 bases and the V segment lost 3 bases, leaving 3 bases of the junction unmatched. This CDR3 contains 14 residues. CDR1 is SGHRS, CDR2 YFSETQ, per germline. CDR3 nucleotide sequence: TGCGCCAGCAGCTCCCGGACTAGCGGAGAGACCCAGTACTTC. Translating gives CASSSRTSGETQYF.

Many counts were recorded for this clonotype. This sequence joins TRBV6-1 and TRBJ2-3; 9 positions agree with TRBD2. There are 18 residues in the CDR3. Germline values: CDR1 MNHNS, CDR2 SASEGT. V shed 5 bases and J 5 bases; nucleotides not matched to a gene: 17. CDR3 DNA sequence: TGTGCCAGCAGTTACGTTGCCGTCGCTAGCGGGATCCTAGATACGCAGTATTTT. The encoded protein is CASSYVAVASGILDTQYF.

V and J are TRBV4-1 and TRBJ2-1; TRBD2 aligns across 9 bases. Germline V gene sequence: CDR1 MGHRA, CDR2 YSYEKL. Trimming took 0 bases from V and 6 from J; bases not matched to a gene: 6. The CDR3 spans 16 residues. CDR3 in amino acids: CASSQDALAGFNEQFF. CDR3 nucleotide sequence: TGCGCCAGCAGCCAAGACGCTCTAGCGGGGTTCAATGAGCAGTTCTTC.

The chain has TRBV5-1 and TRBJ2-3; 8 nucleotides align to TRBD2. J lost 1 base, V lost 5 bases, and 6 bases had no gene match. The germline V gene encodes CDR1 SGHRS and CDR2 YFSETQ. The CDR3 is 15 residues long. Here the CDR3 reads CASSLLREGTDTQYF. The CDR3 DNA follows: TGCGCCAGCAGTCTCCTGCGGGAGGGCACAGATACGCAGTATTTT. Filled out from reference TRBV5-1 and TRBJ2-3, the complete variable domain reads KAGVTQTPRYLIKTRGQQVTLSCSPISGHRSVSWYQQTPGQGLQFLFEYFSETQRNKGNFPGRFSGRQFSNSRSEMNVSTLELGDSALYLCASSLLREGTDTQYFGPGTRLTVL.

This clonotype showed up many times. The chain is built from TRBV13 and TRBJ2-1; 9 bases fit TRBD2. The CDR3 extends over 17 amino acids. CDR1 and CDR2 from the germline V gene are PRHDT and FYEKMQ (reference sequence). V lost 2 bases and J lost 4; bases outside the gene matches: 9. CDR3 sequence reads: CASSLKASGKGYNEQFF. The CDR3 DNA is TGTGCCAGCAGCTTAAAGGCTAGCGGGAAAGGTTACAATGAGCAGTTCTTC.

This clonotype was seen a few times. The chain couples TRBV7-9 to TRBJ2-2; 10 nucleotides agree with TRBD2. After removal of 2 bases from V and 7 bases from J, the junction contained 7 bases not matched to a gene. Per the germline V gene, CDR1 is SEHNR and CDR2 is FQNEAQ (reference sequence). This CDR3 has 16 amino acids. Here the CDR3 reads CASSLSAGGIDGELFF. CDR3 bases: TGTGCCAGCAGCTTATCAGCGGGAGGGATTGACGGGGAGCTGTTTTTT.

This clonotype was recorded at least ten times. The V gene is TRBV29-1, the J gene TRBJ2-3; D unclear. This CDR3 has 14 residues. The germline gives CDR1 SQVTM, CDR2 ANQGSEA. V lost 6 bases, J lost 4 bases, and 17 bases lay in between. CDR3 sequence: CSVARAPGPDTQYF. CDR3 nucleotide sequence: TGCAGCGTCGCCCGGGCCCCCGGGCCAGATACGCAGTATTTT.

This clonotype was picked up many times. The chain couples TRBV30 to TRBJ1-2; D uncertain. Germline loops: CDR1 GTSNPN, CDR2 SVGIG (reference sequence). Trimming took off 3 bases at V and 6 bases at J, with 11 bases between the two ends. The CDR3 covers 12 residues. In nucleotides, the CDR3 is TGTGCCTGGAGCGGTGGGCAGCATGGCTACACCTTC. Its protein product is CAWSGGQHGYTF.

There are many counts of this clonotype. This chain links TRBV3-1 with TRBJ2-5; D possibly corresponds to TRBD2 (5 bases). The V end was cut by 2 bases, the J end by 5 bases, with 9 bases between. Germline loops: CDR1 LGHDT, CDR2 YNNKEL (reference sequence). The CDR3 is made up of 13 amino acids. The CDR3, as DNA: TGTGCCAGCAGCCAATCGCGGGCGGAGACCCAGTACTTC. Translation: CASSQSRAETQYF.

The chain employs TRBV24-1 and TRBJ2-2, with a possible D match to TRBD2 (6 bases). V lost 1 base to trimming and J lost 2 bases, with 10 bases between them. CDR3 length equals 16 residues. CDR1 and CDR2 from the germline V gene are KGHDR and SFDVKD. For the CDR3, the DNA is TGTGCCACCAGTGATTTCGGGAGATCCAACACCGGGGAGCTGTTTTTT. Amino acid sequence: CATSDFGRSNTGELFF.

V and J are TRBV19 and TRBJ2-1, with D tentatively TRBD1 (5 bases). The germline V gene has CDR1 LNHDA and CDR2 SQIVND (reference sequence). V was pared by 5 bases and J by 0 bases, with 8 bases between. The CDR3 is 14 amino acids. CDR3 sequence reads: CASSRQSSYNEQFF. The CDR3 coding sequence is TGTGCCAGTAGTCGACAGAGCTCCTACAATGAGCAGTTCTTC.

This clonotype has at least ten counts. The gene calls are TRBV2 and TRBJ2-1; 8 positions match TRBD2. The germline V gene encodes CDR1 SNHLY and CDR2 FYNNEI. The CDR3 loop spans 14 amino acids. J was trimmed by 5 bases and V by 7 bases; bases with no gene match: 7. The CDR3 nucleotides are TGTGCCAGCACCCCCGGGAGGGCCGACAATGAGCAGTTCTTC. Translating it yields CASTPGRADNEQFF. The whole variable domain, remainder taken from reference TRBV2 and TRBJ2-1, is EPEVTQTPSHQVTQMGQEVILRCVPISNHLYFYWYRQILGQKVEFLVSFYNNEISEKSEIFDDQFSVERPDGSNFTLKIRSTKLEDSAMYFCASTPGRADNEQFFGPGTRLTVL.